This T cell receptor (beta chain) was sequenced during a study of molecular identifiers for immune sequencing clone quantification. Study overall: Five portions were made in replicates from RNA of 20,000 or 100,000 naive CD8 cells, and four underwent sequencing. Notes on the study in general: Identical TCR molecules that share a barcode could lead to an underestimation of highly expanded clone sizes.

The germline gives CDR1 MNHEY, CDR2 SMNVEV (reference sequence). The CDR3 has 14 residues. As to this clonotype: Its antigen is undetermined. A much more abundant neighbour one base away suggests this may be a read error.

Using a CD8+CD4-CCR7+CD45RA+ phenotype, naive CD8 T cells were sorted. Listed TCR primers and previously described methods were used for bulk TCR libraries. TCRdb reprocessed the PCR reads via MiXCR and lists one record per CDR3 protein. Found here are approximately 9,000 distinct CDR3 sequences, around an eighth of them singletons; the top ten hold approximately 1.5%. What was sequenced was naive CD8+ T cells from blood, with Jurkat cell RNA spiked in. Subset given: FACS-sorted CD8+CD4-CCR7+CD45RA+ naive T cells. The chain is built from TRBV27 and TRBJ2-7, with 8 bases matching TRBD2. The TCR was taken from a human donor in good health. Some libraries in this study had Jurkat cell RNA spiked in. The CDR3 bases are TGTGCCAGCCGTTTCCGGGGACTAGAGTACGAGCAGTACTTC. It is translated as CASRFRGLEYEQYF.